The 21 T cell receptor beta chains given below trace back to one sample, sequenced in a study of blood T cell repertoires in COVID-19. Clones were read by immunoSEQ multiplex PCR, and TCRdb kept only the in-frame ones, dropping some. The data hold approximately 200,000 clones, with about 84% observed a single time. Sequenced: peripheral blood. All receptors derive from a person aged 70 to 85 with COVID-19, enrolled during active disease.

The chain carries TRBV6-4 and TRBJ2-5; possible D gene TRBD2, 5 bases. V shed 9 bases and J shed 5 bases, with 22 bases lying between them. The CDR3 is made up of 15 amino acids. CDR1 MRHNA and CDR2 SNTAGT come from the germline V gene. CDR3 loop: CARAGWLGAAETQYF. CDR3 in DNA: TGTGCCAGGGCAGGTTGGCTAGGAGCGGCGGAGACCCAGTACTTC.

The J gene is TRBJ1-6, the V gene TRBV28; tentatively, D is TRBD1 (6 bases). V gave up 5 bases and J gave up 15 bases, with 17 bases separating them. Germline lookup yields CDR1 MDHEN and CDR2 SYDVKM. The CDR3 is made up of 13 amino acids. The CDR3 loop is CASSGQPLEGLHF. CDR3 bases: TGTGCCAGCAGTGGACAGCCCCTCGAGGGCCTCCACTTT.

V and J are TRBV27 and TRBJ2-2; 7 bases are a match to TRBD2. The V gene's germline CDR1 is MNHEY and CDR2 SMNVEV (reference sequence). The CDR3 consists of 17 residues. V was clipped by 0 bases and J by 5 bases; unmatched bases: 9. This CDR3 reads CASSLSKAGLGTGELFF. The CDR3 nucleotides are TGTGCCAGCAGTTTATCGAAAGCGGGGCTTGGGACCGGGGAGCTGTTTTTT.

As DNA, the CDR3 is TGTGCCAGCAGCCGGGAGCTAGCAGAATACAATGAGCAGTTCTTC. This sequence encodes CASSRELAEYNEQFF. The chain is built from TRBV14 and TRBJ2-1; weak D call: TRBD2 (5 bases). The germline CDR1 and CDR2 sequences are SGHDN and FVKESK. The CDR3 loop spans 15 amino acids. V lost 4 bases to trimming and J lost 4 bases, with 14 bases between them.

The chain joins TRBV30 to TRBJ2-7; the match to TRBD1 covers 7 bases. Losses at the gene ends were 6 bases for V and 3 bases for J; bases not matched to a gene: 11. The CDR3 totals 14 residues. Germline V gene data show CDR1 as GTSNPN and CDR2 as SVGIG (reference sequence). CDR3 in amino acids: CACTRQGRGYEQYF. The CDR3, as DNA: TGTGCCTGTACACGACAGGGACGGGGCTACGAGCAGTACTTC.

Worth noting for this clone: One end of the junction does not line up with germline, which may come from a read error. The chain joins TRBV6-5 to TRBJ1-3; the match to TRBD1 covers 8 bases. The CDR3 runs 15 residues. CDR1 is MNHEY, CDR2 SVGAGI, per germline. The CDR3 protein is CAGSSEDRVGNTIYF. The CDR3 DNA is TGTGCCGGCAGTTCCGAGGACAGGGTCGGAAACACCATATATTTT.

This chain links TRBV7-2 with TRBJ2-1; the D is unclear. Germline V lookup: CDR1 SGHTA, CDR2 FQGNSA. V lost 3 bases to trimming and J lost 5 bases, with 8 bases between them. The length of the CDR3 is 13 residues. The CDR3 is CASSFMRDNEQFF. The CDR3 region has the DNA TGTGCCAGCAGCTTTATGCGCGACAATGAGCAGTTCTTC.

V and J are TRBV6-2 or TRBV6-3 and TRBJ2-7; TRBD1 agrees at 10 bases. The V gene end was trimmed by 4 bases and the J gene end by 2 bases; junction bases not matched to a gene: 5. Germline V lookup: CDR1 MNHEY, CDR2 SVGEGT. This CDR3 is built from 15 residues. CDR3 protein: CASSFSDRGPYEQYF. CDR3 coding DNA: TGTGCCAGCAGTTTCTCTGACAGGGGGCCCTACGAGCAGTACTTC.

The chain recombines TRBV7-2 with TRBJ2-3; D possibly corresponds to TRBD2 (6 bases). The CDR3 consists of 16 residues. Germline loops: CDR1 SGHTA, CDR2 FQGNSA. Between the trimmed V and J ends, which lost 5 bases and 1 base, there was a span of 16 bases. In DNA, the CDR3 is TGTGCCAGCAGCCCCGTTGGCGGGGCGGGCACAGATACGCAGTATTTT. Translated: CASSPVGGAGTDTQYF.

The CDR3 coding sequence is TGTGCCAGCAGCACCGTCCTCCACCCCGCGGGGGGCTATGGCTACACCTTC. Translation: CASSTVLHPAGGYGYTF. V gene TRBV5-4 combines with J gene TRBJ1-2, with D perhaps TRBD1 (5 bases). V shed 4 bases and J shed 4 bases, with 23 bases lying between them. The CDR3 loop spans 17 amino acids. The germline gives CDR1 SGHNT, CDR2 YYREEE (reference sequence).

This clone was counted between two and nine times. This chain uses TRBV9 with TRBJ2-2, with unresolved D. The CDR3 length is 12 residues. Trimming stripped 5 bases from V and 7 bases from J, with 9 bases between. Per the germline V gene, CDR1 is SGDLS and CDR2 is YYNGEE. The CDR3 bases are TGTGCCAGCAGTCTCCCCCTCGGGGAGCTGTTTTTT. Amino acids: CASSLPLGELFF.

This sequence joins TRBV19 and TRBJ1-6, with TRBD1 matching over 7 bases. Germline V gene sequence: CDR1 LNHDA, CDR2 SQIVND (reference sequence). The length of the CDR3 is 16 residues. Trimming took 2 bases from V and 8 from J; bases not matched to a gene: 9. CDR3 nucleotides: TGTGCCAGTAGTATAACCGGGACAGCAGGGGATTCACCCCTCCACTTT. This gives the protein CASSITGTAGDSPLHF.

The chain uses TRBV9 and TRBJ1-3; 9 nucleotides agree with TRBD1. The germline V gene has CDR1 SGDLS and CDR2 YYNGEE. Trimming at V came to 3 bases and at J to 2 bases, leaving 0 bases not matched to a gene. The CDR3 consists of 14 residues. CDR3 coding DNA: TGTGCCAGCAGCGGACAGGGGGCTGGAAACACCATATATTTT. Residues: CASSGQGAGNTIYF. The variable domain in full, completed from reference TRBV9 and TRBJ1-3, reads DSGVTQTPKHLITATGQRVTLRCSPRSGDLSVYWYQQSLDQGLQFLIQYYNGEERAKGNILERFSAQQFPDLHSELNLSSLELGDSALYFCASSGQGAGNTIYFGEGSWLTVV.

The CDR3 DNA follows: TGTGCCAGCAGTTTGGGTGGGGGCGTTGAGACCCAGTACTTC. Translation: CASSLGGGVETQYF. The V and J genes are TRBV28 and TRBJ2-5; perhaps TRBD1 as D (6 bases). This CDR3 comprises 14 residues. The V end lost 3 bases, the J end lost 5 bases, and 13 bases lay between the germline ends. Per germline, CDR1 MDHEN and CDR2 SYDVKM.

This clone turned up a few times. At one end, the junction sequence differs from germline, possibly due to a read error. The chain is built from TRBV7-9 and TRBJ2-7; TRBD1 might be the D (6 bases). Germline values: CDR1 SEHNR, CDR2 FQNEAQ (reference sequence). The CDR3 loop spans 14 amino acids. In nucleotides, the CDR3 is TGTGCCAGCAGCTTAGCTGGACAGACTCTAAGTGGGGACTTC. This sequence encodes CASSLAGQTLSGDF. The variable domain in full, completed from reference TRBV7-9 and TRBJ2-7, reads DTGVSQNPRHKITKRGQNVTFRCDPISEHNRLYWYRQTLGQGPEFLTYFQNEAQLEKSRLLSDRFSAERPKGSFSTLEIQRTEQGDSAMYLCASSLAGQTLSGDFGPGTRLTVT.

A word on this clone: Relative to the germline gene, one junction end is altered; a read error may explain this. The J gene is TRBJ2-3, the V gene TRBV18; the D gene is possibly TRBD2 (5 bases). Germline lookup yields CDR1 KGHSH and CDR2 LQKENI. CDR3 length: 14 amino acids. Written as DNA, the CDR3 is TGTGCCAGCTCACCACCGGCTAGCAGAGATACGCAGTATTTT. Encoded protein: CASSPPASRDTQYF.

Here the CDR3 reads CASSVGIGRETQYF. In nucleotides, the CDR3 is TGTGCCAGCAGCGTAGGAATAGGGAGGGAGACCCAGTACTTC. This chain uses TRBV9 with TRBJ2-5, with D tentatively TRBD2 (6 bases). Trimming cost V 0 bases and J 5 bases, with 11 bases left between them. Germline CDR1 SGDLS, CDR2 YYNGEE. The CDR3 sequence is 14 residues long.

The chain recombines TRBV28 with TRBJ1-2; D is unresolved. Between the trimmed V and J ends, which lost 5 bases and 7 bases, there was a span of 11 bases. The V gene's germline CDR1 is MDHEN and CDR2 SYDVKM. The CDR3 has 12 amino acids. The CDR3 DNA reads as TGTGCCAGCAGTATTGGGCATACTGGCTACACCTTC. Its protein product is CASSIGHTGYTF.

The chain is built from TRBV27 and TRBJ1-2; 7 nucleotides line up with TRBD1. Looked up from germline, CDR1 is MNHEY and CDR2 is SMNVEV (reference sequence). This CDR3 comprises 16 residues. V was pared by 6 bases and J by 2 bases, with 12 bases of the junction left unmatched. DNA of the CDR3: TGTGCCAGCAGCCCCAGGGGGGCGACCCCGAACTATGGCTACACCTTC. Its translation is CASSPRGATPNYGYTF.

This chain connects TRBV5-1 to TRBJ2-3, with 15 positions matching TRBD2. Trimming took 4 bases from V and 6 from J; bases not matched to a gene: 6. This CDR3 is built from 16 residues. The germline CDR1 and CDR2 sequences are SGHRS and YFSETQ. CDR3 residues: CASSRGLAGGDDTQYF. The DNA of the CDR3 is TGCGCCAGCAGCCGGGGACTAGCGGGAGGTGATGATACGCAGTATTTT.

The chain has TRBV11-2 and TRBJ2-7, with TRBD2 matching over 9 bases. Germline assignment: CDR1 SGHAT and CDR2 FQNNGV. The CDR3 loop spans 15 amino acids. After removal of 7 bases from V and 2 bases from J, the junction contained 9 bases not matched to a gene. CDR3 nucleotide sequence: TGTGCCAGCACTCTAGACGCGGGAGGGGCCTACGAGCAGTACTTC. Its protein product is CASTLDAGGAYEQYF.